This T cell receptor beta chain originates from a study of OX40 agonist ivuxolimab in advanced cancers. Data came from immunoSEQ multiplex PCR; TCRdb stores just in-frame clones and leaves some out. The sample carries more than 35,000 clones, around three quarters recorded once. Deletions cut 2 bases from V and 6 bases from J, with 4 bases between. The CDR3 is 12 amino acids. CDR1 and CDR2 (germline): SGHTA, FQGTGA. Autoimmune disease history or systemic immunosuppression was exclusionary. The receptor was isolated from an adult with an advanced solid tumor such as melanoma, head and neck, liver or kidney cancer. The chain links TRBV7-3 to TRBJ2-2; no firm D call. The sequenced sample was CD4+ or CD8+ T cells sorted from blood, obtained in a trial of the OX40 agonist ivuxolimab. The CDR3 protein is CASSLVSGELFF. CDR3 bases: TGTGCCAGCAGCTTAGTTTCCGGGGAGCTGTTTTTT.